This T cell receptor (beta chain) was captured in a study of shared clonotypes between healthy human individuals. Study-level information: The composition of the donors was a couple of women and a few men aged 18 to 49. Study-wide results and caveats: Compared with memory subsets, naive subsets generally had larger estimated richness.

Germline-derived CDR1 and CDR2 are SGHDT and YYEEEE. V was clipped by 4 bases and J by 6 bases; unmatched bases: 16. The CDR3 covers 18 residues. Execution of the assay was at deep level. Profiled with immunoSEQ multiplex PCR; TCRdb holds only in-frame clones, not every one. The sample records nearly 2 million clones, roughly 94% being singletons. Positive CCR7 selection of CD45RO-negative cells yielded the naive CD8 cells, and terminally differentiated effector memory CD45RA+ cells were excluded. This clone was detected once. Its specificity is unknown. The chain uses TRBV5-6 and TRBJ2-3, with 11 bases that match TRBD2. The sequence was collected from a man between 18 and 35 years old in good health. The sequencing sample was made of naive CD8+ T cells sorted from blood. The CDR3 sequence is CASSPNLLAGVGADTQYF. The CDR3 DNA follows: TGTGCCAGCAGCCCGAATTTACTAGCGGGAGTCGGTGCGGATACGCAGTATTTT.